The source of this TCR beta chain is a study of shared clonotypes between healthy human individuals. Clones were read by immunoSEQ multiplex PCR, and TCRdb kept only the in-frame ones, dropping some. The sample carries more than 2 million clones, around 95% recorded once. In germline, CDR1 is SGDLS, CDR2 YYNGEE. The V gene lost 5 bases and the J gene lost 0 bases, with 16 bases spanning the gap. The CDR3 loop spans 16 amino acids. The source is a man younger than 35 in good health. The material sequenced was naive CD4+ T cells sorted from blood. Subset defined: CD45RA+ positively selected. The V and J genes are TRBV9 and TRBJ2-3; possibly TRBD1 for D (6 bases). The CDR3 region is CASSPGTLGSTDTQYF. In nucleotides, the CDR3 is TGTGCCAGCAGTCCCGGGACACTTGGTAGCACAGATACGCAGTATTTT.